This TCR beta chain is drawn from a study of cytomegalovirus exposure and HLA in healthy donors. The CDR3 runs 14 residues. Trimming removed 0 bases from V and 1 base from J, with 6 bases in between. Per the germline V gene, CDR1 is SGHVS and CDR2 is FNYEAQ. Measured with immunoSEQ multiplex PCR; TCRdb has only the in-frame clones, and not every one. Seen here are about 79,000 clones, over 85% observed once, and the top ten hold 3% to 4%. Material: PBMCs. The source is a woman aged 25 to 39 in good health and CMV-seronegative. The chain links TRBV7-6 to TRBJ1-1; D might be TRBD1 (5 bases). The CDR3 protein is CASSLAQGNTEAFF. The CDR3 DNA is TGTGCCAGCAGCTTAGCGCAGGGGAACACTGAAGCTTTCTTT.